One and the same sample provided the 7 T cell receptor beta chains below, sequenced in a study of blood T cell repertoires in COVID-19. Measured with immunoSEQ multiplex PCR; TCRdb has only the in-frame clones, and not every one. The repertoire has 110,000 or so clones, roughly 80% of them found once; the top ten carry around 1.5%. Material for sequencing was peripheral blood. The receptors shown here come from a man in his forties or fifties with acute or convalescent COVID-19.

This rearrangement joins TRBV2 to TRBJ1-2; 7 bases map to TRBD1. J gave up 4 bases and V 3 bases, and 5 bases lay outside the gene matches. The length of the CDR3 is 14 residues. The germline gives CDR1 SNHLY, CDR2 FYNNEI. CDR3 residues: CASSELGQRYGYTF. The CDR3 DNA is TGTGCCAGCAGTGAGTTGGGACAGCGCTATGGCTACACCTTC.

V gene TRBV3-1 (or the pseudogene TRBV3-2) combines with J gene TRBJ1-4; no clear D. The germline gives CDR1 LGHDT, CDR2 YNNKEL (reference sequence). CDR3 length equals 16 residues. V lost 1 base and J 0 bases, leaving 9 bases between the germline ends. For the CDR3, the DNA is TGTGCCAGCAGCCAAGGGGCGATAGCAACTAATGAAAAACTGTTTTTT. It yields the protein CASSQGAIATNEKLFF.

The chain links TRBV9 to TRBJ1-2; D perhaps matches TRBD1 (5 bases). The germline V gene has CDR1 SGDLS and CDR2 YYNGEE. The CDR3 consists of 15 residues. V gave up 0 bases and J gave up 8 bases, with 17 bases separating them. The CDR3 loop is CASSVEAGLESGYTF. DNA of the CDR3: TGTGCCAGCAGCGTAGAGGCAGGGCTGGAAAGCGGCTACACCTTC.

The V and J genes are TRBV5-1 and TRBJ1-3, with D tentatively TRBD1 (6 bases). This CDR3 has 16 amino acids. CDR1 is SGHRS and CDR2 is YFSETQ in the germline V gene. V lost 3 bases and J 0 bases, leaving 13 bases between the germline ends. CDR3 nucleotide sequence: TGCGCCAGCAGCTACCAGACAGGAGCCTCTGGAAACACCATATATTTT. Protein product: CASSYQTGASGNTIYF.

This clone showed up just once. V is TRBV5-6 and J is TRBJ1-1; no clear D. CDR3 size: 13 residues. The V end lost 6 bases, the J end lost 6 bases, and 15 bases lay between the germline ends. Per the germline V gene, CDR1 is SGHDT and CDR2 is YYEEEE. CDR3 residues: CASTIAAYAEAFF. The CDR3 nucleotides are TGTGCCAGCACCATTGCCGCGTACGCTGAAGCTTTCTTT.

V is TRBV19 and J is TRBJ2-3; maybe TRBD1 (5 bases). Germline lookup yields CDR1 LNHDA and CDR2 SQIVND (reference sequence). This CDR3 has 15 residues. V was shortened by 6 bases and J by 0 bases, with 13 bases between the two germline ends. The CDR3 here is CASRNQGPSTDTQYF. The CDR3 DNA sequence: TGTGCCAGTAGAAACCAGGGCCCTAGCACAGATACGCAGTATTTT.

V is TRBV15 and J is TRBJ2-1; 8 nucleotides agree with TRBD2. The CDR3 sequence is 13 residues long. The trim removed 3 bases at V and 8 bases at J, leaving 3 bases unmatched. Germline V CDR1 and CDR2: LNHNV, YYDKDF (reference sequence). The CDR3 protein is CATSRRGVDEQFF. Written as DNA, the CDR3 is TGTGCCACCAGCAGGCGGGGGGTGGATGAGCAGTTCTTC.